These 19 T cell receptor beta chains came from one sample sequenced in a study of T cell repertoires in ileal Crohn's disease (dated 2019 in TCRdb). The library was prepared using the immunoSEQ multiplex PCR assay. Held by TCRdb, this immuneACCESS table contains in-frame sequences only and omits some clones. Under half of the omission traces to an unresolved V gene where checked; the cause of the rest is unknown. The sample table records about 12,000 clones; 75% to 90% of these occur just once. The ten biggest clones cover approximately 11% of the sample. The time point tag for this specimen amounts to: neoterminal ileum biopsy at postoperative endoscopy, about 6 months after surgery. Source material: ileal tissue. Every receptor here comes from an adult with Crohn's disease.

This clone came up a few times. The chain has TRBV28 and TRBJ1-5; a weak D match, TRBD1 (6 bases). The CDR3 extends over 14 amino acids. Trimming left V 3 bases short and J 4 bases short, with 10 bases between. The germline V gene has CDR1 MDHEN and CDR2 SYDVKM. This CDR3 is CASSFLGGNQPQHF. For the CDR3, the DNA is TGTGCCAGCAGTTTTCTAGGGGGAAATCAGCCCCAGCATTTT.

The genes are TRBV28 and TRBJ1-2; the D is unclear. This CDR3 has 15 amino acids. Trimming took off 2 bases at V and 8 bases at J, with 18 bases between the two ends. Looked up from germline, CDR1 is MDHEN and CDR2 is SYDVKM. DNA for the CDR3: TGTGCCAGCAGTTTACCCCAGCGTGCCCTACGAGGCTACACCTTC. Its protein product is CASSLPQRALRGYTF.

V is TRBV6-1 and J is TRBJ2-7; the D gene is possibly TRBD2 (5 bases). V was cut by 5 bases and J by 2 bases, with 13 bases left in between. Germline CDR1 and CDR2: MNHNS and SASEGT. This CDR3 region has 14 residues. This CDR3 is CASSRTYPTYEQYF. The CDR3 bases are TGTGCCAGCAGTCGGACTTATCCTACCTACGAGCAGTACTTC.

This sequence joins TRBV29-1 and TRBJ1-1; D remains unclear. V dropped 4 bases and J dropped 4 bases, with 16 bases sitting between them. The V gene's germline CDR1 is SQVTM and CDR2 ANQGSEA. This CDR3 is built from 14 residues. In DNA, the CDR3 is TGCAGCGTTGTGGGGTCCCGGACTATCACTGAAGCTTTCTTT. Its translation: CSVVGSRTITEAFF.

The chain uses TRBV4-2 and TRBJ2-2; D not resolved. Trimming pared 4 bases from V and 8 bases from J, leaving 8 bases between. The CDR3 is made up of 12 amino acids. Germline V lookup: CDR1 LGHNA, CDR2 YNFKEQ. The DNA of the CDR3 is TGTGCCAGCAGCCTCACTTTTGGGGAGCTGTTTTTT. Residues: CASSLTFGELFF.

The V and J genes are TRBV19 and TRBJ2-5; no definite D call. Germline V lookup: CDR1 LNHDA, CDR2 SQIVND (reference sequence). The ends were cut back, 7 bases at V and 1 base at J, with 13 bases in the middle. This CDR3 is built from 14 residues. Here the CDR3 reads CASTMGRFQETQYF. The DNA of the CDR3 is TGTGCCAGTACCATGGGCAGGTTCCAAGAGACCCAGTACTTC.

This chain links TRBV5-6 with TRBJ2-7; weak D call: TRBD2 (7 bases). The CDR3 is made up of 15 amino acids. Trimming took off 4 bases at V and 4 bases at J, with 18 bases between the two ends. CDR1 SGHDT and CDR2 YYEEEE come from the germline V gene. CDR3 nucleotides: TGTGCCAGCAGCCGCAAGGGGGGGGCACATTACGAGCAGTACTTC. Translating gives CASSRKGGAHYEQYF.

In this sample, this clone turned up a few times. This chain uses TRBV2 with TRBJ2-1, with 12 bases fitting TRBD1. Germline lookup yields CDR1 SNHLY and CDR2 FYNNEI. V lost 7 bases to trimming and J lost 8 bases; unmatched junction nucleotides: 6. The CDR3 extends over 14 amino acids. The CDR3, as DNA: TGTGCCAGCATCCGGGGACAGGGGGCGGATGAGCAGTTCTTC. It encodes CASIRGQGADEQFF.

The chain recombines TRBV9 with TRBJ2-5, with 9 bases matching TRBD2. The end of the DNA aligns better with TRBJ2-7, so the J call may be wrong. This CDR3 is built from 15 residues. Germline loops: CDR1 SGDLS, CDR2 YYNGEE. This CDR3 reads CASSGGSGSFYEQYF. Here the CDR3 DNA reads TGTGCCAGCAGCGGTGGTAGCGGGAGTTTCTACGAGCAGTACTTC.

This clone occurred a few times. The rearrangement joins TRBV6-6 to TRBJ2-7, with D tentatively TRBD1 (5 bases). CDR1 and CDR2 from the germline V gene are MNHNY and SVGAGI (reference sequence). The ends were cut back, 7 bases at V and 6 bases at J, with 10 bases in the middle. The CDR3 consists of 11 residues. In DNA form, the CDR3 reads TGTGCCAGCATCCAGGGCCTCGAGCAGTACTTC. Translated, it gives CASIQGLEQYF.

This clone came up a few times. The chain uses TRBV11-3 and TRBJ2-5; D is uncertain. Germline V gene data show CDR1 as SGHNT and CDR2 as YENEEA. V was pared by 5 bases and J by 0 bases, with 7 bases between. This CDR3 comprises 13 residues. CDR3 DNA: TGTGCCAGCAGCGCCGACAACCAAGAGACCCAGTACTTC. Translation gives CASSADNQETQYF.

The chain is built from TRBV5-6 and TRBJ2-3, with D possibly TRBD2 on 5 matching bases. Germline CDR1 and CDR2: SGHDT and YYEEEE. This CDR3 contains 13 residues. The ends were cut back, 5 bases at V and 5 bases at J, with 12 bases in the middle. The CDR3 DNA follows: TGTGCCAGCAGGTTGTGGGCGGGAGATACGCAGTATTTT. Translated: CASRLWAGDTQYF.

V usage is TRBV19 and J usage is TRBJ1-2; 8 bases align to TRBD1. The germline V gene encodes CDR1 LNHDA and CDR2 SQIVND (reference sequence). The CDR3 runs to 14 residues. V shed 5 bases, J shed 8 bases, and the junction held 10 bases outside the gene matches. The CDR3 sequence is CASSGQGGHGGYTF. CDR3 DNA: TGTGCCAGTAGTGGACAGGGAGGGCACGGAGGCTACACCTTC.

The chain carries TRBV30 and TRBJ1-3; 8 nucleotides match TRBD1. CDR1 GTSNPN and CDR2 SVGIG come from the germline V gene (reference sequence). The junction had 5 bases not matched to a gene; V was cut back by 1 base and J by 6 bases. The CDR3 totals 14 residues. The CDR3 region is CAWSGGQGINTIYF. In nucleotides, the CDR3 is TGTGCCTGGAGTGGAGGACAGGGTATAAACACCATATATTTT. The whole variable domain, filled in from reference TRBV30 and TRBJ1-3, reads SQTIHQWPATLVQPVGSPLSLECTVEGTSNPNLYWYRQAAGRGLQLLFYSVGIGQISSEVPQNLSASRPQDRQFILSSKKLLLSDSGFYLCAWSGGQGINTIYFGEGSWLTVV.

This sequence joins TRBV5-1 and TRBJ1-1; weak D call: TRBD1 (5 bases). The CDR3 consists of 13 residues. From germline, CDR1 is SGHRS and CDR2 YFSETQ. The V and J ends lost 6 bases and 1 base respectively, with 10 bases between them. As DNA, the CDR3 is TGCGCCAGCACAAGACAGAGGAACACTGAAGCTTTCTTT. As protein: CASTRQRNTEAFF.

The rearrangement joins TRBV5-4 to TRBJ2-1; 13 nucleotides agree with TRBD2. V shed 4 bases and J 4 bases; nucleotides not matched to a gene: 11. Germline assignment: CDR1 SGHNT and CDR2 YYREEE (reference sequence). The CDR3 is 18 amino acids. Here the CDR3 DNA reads TGTGCCAGCAGCCAGGGACTAGCGGGGCCTTCGATATACAATGAGCAGTTCTTC. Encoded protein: CASSQGLAGPSIYNEQFF.

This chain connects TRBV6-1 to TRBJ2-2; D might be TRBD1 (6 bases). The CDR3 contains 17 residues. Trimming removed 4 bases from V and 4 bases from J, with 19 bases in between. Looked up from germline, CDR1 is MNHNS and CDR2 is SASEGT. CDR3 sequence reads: CASSGQAAGAGTGELFF. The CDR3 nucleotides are TGTGCCAGCAGTGGACAGGCGGCCGGGGCGGGCACCGGGGAGCTGTTTTTT.

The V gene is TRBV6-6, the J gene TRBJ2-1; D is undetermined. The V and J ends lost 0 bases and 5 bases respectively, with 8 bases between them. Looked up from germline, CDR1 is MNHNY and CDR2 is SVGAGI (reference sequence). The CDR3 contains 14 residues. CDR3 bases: TGTGCCAGCAGTTACTCGAGAGTAGACAATGAGCAGTTCTTC. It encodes CASSYSRVDNEQFF.

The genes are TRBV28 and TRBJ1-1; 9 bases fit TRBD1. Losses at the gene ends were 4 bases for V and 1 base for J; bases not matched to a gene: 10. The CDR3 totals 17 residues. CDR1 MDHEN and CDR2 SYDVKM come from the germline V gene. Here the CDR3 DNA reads TGTGCCAGCAGTTCCAACAGGGGGCGCGGATCGAACACTGAAGCTTTCTTT. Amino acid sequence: CASSSNRGRGSNTEAFF.